This T cell receptor (beta chain) was retrieved from a study of regulatory T cells in long-lasting Graves disease. The study's findings and limits: Persistent Graves' patients showed less TCR diversity than newly diagnosed ones.

CDR3 size: 15 residues. V gave up 0 bases and J gave up 4 bases, with 13 bases separating them. From germline, CDR1 is LGHDT and CDR2 YNNKEL (reference sequence). Sample time point: persistent/refractory GD, antithyroid drugs over 5 years with positive TRAb. The TCR library used RNA extracted from PBMCs. In each case, Graves' disease was diagnosed per American Thyroid Association guidelines. HTBI primers from iRepertoire and Arm-PCR of CDR3 regions yielded the TCR beta libraries. In the original analysis: Sequenced samples collectively carried 60 to 75 TRBV and over 11 TRBJ segments. Using its own MiXCR run on the multiplex PCR reads, TCRdb lists one record per CDR3 protein. TCRdb, not the authors, supplied the V and J calls. The table has about 430,000 distinct CDR3 sequences, roughly a fifth seen once; the top ten hold approximately 15%. This clonotype was observed at least ten times. Its specificity is unknown.

The chain carries TRBV3-1 and TRBJ2-7; D gene ambiguous. The sequenced sample was peripheral blood mononuclear cells (PBMCs), obtained when the disease was refractory, from a patient treated with antithyroid drugs. This TCR was sampled from a female donor with Graves disease. CDR3 DNA: TGTGCCAGCAGCCAAGATTCCCTACTCGGGTACGAGCAGTACTTC. This codes for CASSQDSLLGYEQYF.